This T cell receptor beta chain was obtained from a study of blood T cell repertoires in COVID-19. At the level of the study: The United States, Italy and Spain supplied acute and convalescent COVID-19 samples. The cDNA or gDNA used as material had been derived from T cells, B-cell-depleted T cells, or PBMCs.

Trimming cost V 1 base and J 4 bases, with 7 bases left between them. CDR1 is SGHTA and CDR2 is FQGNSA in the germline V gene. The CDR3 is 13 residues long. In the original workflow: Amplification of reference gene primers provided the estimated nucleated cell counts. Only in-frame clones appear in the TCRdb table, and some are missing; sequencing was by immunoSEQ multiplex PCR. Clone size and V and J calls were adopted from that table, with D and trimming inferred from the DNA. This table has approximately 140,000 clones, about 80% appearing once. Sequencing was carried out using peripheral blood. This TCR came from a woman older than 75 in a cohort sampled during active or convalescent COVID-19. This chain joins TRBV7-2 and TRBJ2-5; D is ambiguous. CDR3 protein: CASSLVSAETQYF. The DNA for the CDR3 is TGTGCCAGCAGCTTAGTTAGTGCAGAGACCCAGTACTTC. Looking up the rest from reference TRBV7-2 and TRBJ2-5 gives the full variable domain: GAGVSQSPSNKVTEKGKDVELRCDPISGHTALYWYRQSLGQGLEFLIYFQGNSAPDKSGLPSDRFSAERTGGSVSTLTIQRTQQEDSAVYLCASSLVSAETQYFGPGTRLLVL.